The 21 T cell receptor beta chains below all came from one sample that was sequenced in a study of beta chain features in type 1 diabetes (dated by TCRdb to 2016 to 2018). Library preparation used the immunoSEQ multiplex PCR assay. The High Capacity cDNA Reverse Transcription Kit was used to reverse transcribe all of the isolated RNA, meaning that expressed TCRB transcripts were what got sequenced. TCRdb took this table from immuneACCESS and kept in-frame rearrangements with V and J called. Such tables lack part of the clones; where checked against another copy, unresolved V genes explain under half of the gap, and the rest is unexplained. For this sample there are 200,000 to 250,000 clones; 27% appear just once. The ten largest clones take up roughly 4% of the sample. Sample: central memory CD4+ T cells from blood. These receptor sequences come from a man between 25 and 39 years old in good health.

This clone showed up just a few times. The V and J genes are TRBV9 and TRBJ2-7, with a tentative D call TRBD2 (6 bases). With 0 bases removed from V and 5 bases from J, the gap between germline ends came to 15 bases. This CDR3 has 15 amino acids. Germline-derived CDR1 and CDR2 are SGDLS and YYNGEE. CDR3 in amino acids: CASSVAEGFWDEQYF. The CDR3 DNA reads as TGTGCCAGCAGCGTAGCGGAGGGCTTTTGGGACGAGCAGTACTTC.

The gene calls are TRBV27 and TRBJ1-2; the D gene is possibly TRBD1 (5 bases). The CDR3 consists of 11 residues. In germline, CDR1 is MNHEY, CDR2 SMNVEV (reference sequence). V was cut by 6 bases and J by 7 bases, with 9 bases left in between. The CDR3 coding sequence is TGTGCCAGCAGCCAGGGATTTGGCTACACCTTC. It translates to CASSQGFGYTF.

This clone came up many times. This rearrangement joins TRBV30 to TRBJ2-2; D is perhaps TRBD1 (6 bases). The ends were cut back, 2 bases at V and 1 base at J, with 14 bases in the middle. CDR1 is GTSNPN, CDR2 SVGIG, per germline (reference sequence). The length of the CDR3 is 16 residues. The CDR3 DNA sequence: TGTGCCTGGAGTCGGGACCCGACAGGGAACACCGGGGAGCTGTTTTTT. Translation gives CAWSRDPTGNTGELFF.

The V gene is TRBV15, the J gene TRBJ1-5; 9 nucleotides line up with TRBD1. Germline V gene sequence: CDR1 LNHNV, CDR2 YYDKDF (reference sequence). The CDR3 contains 19 residues. The V gene end was trimmed by 6 bases and the J gene end by 2 bases; junction bases not matched to a gene: 17. The CDR3 nucleotides read TGTGCCACCAGACCCAGGACAGGGGCCACCTTATCGGGCAATCAGCCCCAGCATTTT. It specifies CATRPRTGATLSGNQPQHF.

This clone appeared a few times. The chain employs TRBV7-2 and TRBJ2-2, with 7 bases lining up with TRBD2. V lost 5 bases and J lost 1; bases outside the gene matches: 4. The germline gives CDR1 SGHTA, CDR2 FQGNSA. This CDR3 has 15 amino acids. DNA for the CDR3: TGTGCCAGCAGCACAAGCGGGGTGAACACCGGGGAGCTGTTTTTT. Its translation: CASSTSGVNTGELFF.

This clone came up a few times. This chain links TRBV6-5 with TRBJ2-3, with D unclear. The CDR3 has 12 amino acids. Germline loops: CDR1 MNHEY, CDR2 SVGAGI. V was clipped by 9 bases and J by 0 bases, with 7 bases between them. CDR3 sequence reads: CASKASTDTQYF. The DNA of the CDR3 is TGTGCCAGTAAAGCTAGCACAGATACGCAGTATTTT.

The chain is built from TRBV5-1 and TRBJ2-1; D remains unclear. CDR1 is SGHRS and CDR2 is YFSETQ in the germline V gene. Between the trimmed V and J ends, which lost 0 bases and 9 bases, there was a span of 4 bases. The CDR3 is made up of 11 amino acids. The CDR3 DNA reads TGCGCCAGCAGCTTGGAAGTTGAGCAGTTCTTC. Translation gives CASSLEVEQFF.

This clone was seen more than once but under ten times. The chain has TRBV29-1 and TRBJ2-3; D gene unclear. This CDR3 is 12 amino acids long. Trimming left V 5 bases short and J 6 bases short, with 12 bases between. Germline V gene lookup returns CDR1 SQVTM and CDR2 ANQGSEA. This chain's CDR3 is CSVQVPTDTQYF. The CDR3 region has the DNA TGCAGCGTTCAGGTCCCGACGGATACGCAGTATTTT.

This clone has a handful of counts. The V gene is TRBV6-1, the J gene TRBJ2-3; TRBD1 aligns across 7 bases. The germline gives CDR1 MNHNS, CDR2 SASEGT. V lost 6 bases to trimming and J lost 6 bases; unmatched junction nucleotides: 9. CDR3 length equals 14 residues. The CDR3 sequence: CASRMDRSRDTQYF. Here the CDR3 DNA reads TGTGCCAGCAGAATGGACAGGTCCAGGGATACGCAGTATTTT.

The sample holds many counts of this clone. The chain has TRBV18 and TRBJ1-1, with D hard to call. The CDR3 covers 15 residues. Deletions cut 0 bases from V and 0 bases from J, with 8 bases between. The germline V gene encodes CDR1 KGHSH and CDR2 LQKENI. Here the CDR3 reads CASSPPGRVNTEAFF. The CDR3, as DNA: TGTGCCAGCTCACCACCGGGTAGGGTGAACACTGAAGCTTTCTTT.

The rearrangement uses TRBV10-3 and TRBJ2-3; D is ambiguous. CDR1 and CDR2 from the germline V gene are ENHRY and SYGVKD. V lost 4 bases and J 0 bases, leaving 8 bases between the germline ends. The CDR3 sequence is 14 residues long. The CDR3 here is CAISGKASTDTQYF. CDR3 nucleotides: TGTGCCATCAGTGGGAAGGCGAGCACAGATACGCAGTATTTT.

The table lists this clone with a few counts. This chain links TRBV19 with TRBJ1-5; maybe TRBD1 (6 bases). Germline V gene sequence: CDR1 LNHDA, CDR2 SQIVND (reference sequence). The CDR3 sequence is 14 residues long. Between the trimmed V and J ends, which lost 5 bases and 2 bases, there was a span of 10 bases. The CDR3 loop is CASSQGYGNQPQHF. CDR3 in DNA: TGTGCCAGTAGTCAGGGGTATGGCAATCAGCCCCAGCATTTT.

The chain joins TRBV4-2 to TRBJ2-3; 15 nucleotides agree with TRBD2. This CDR3 has 18 amino acids. V lost 0 bases to trimming and J lost 2 bases; unmatched junction nucleotides: 3. Germline CDR1 LGHNA, CDR2 YNFKEQ. The DNA for the CDR3 is TGTGCCAGCAGCCAAGATGGGACTAGCGGGGGGAACACAGATACGCAGTATTTT. Protein: CASSQDGTSGGNTDTQYF.

The rearrangement links TRBV9 to TRBJ2-3; D is unclear. The V gene's germline CDR1 is SGDLS and CDR2 YYNGEE. The CDR3 length is 14 residues. With 6 bases removed from V and 0 bases from J, the gap between germline ends came to 11 bases. The CDR3 sequence: CASNRPESTDTQYF. The CDR3 region has the DNA TGTGCCAGCAACCGTCCGGAGAGCACAGATACGCAGTATTTT.

There are a few counts of this clone. The chain uses TRBV30 and TRBJ1-1, with D maybe TRBD1 (5 bases). Trimming shortened V by 4 bases and J by 2 bases, and 14 bases separated the two germline ends. The CDR3 consists of 14 residues. Germline lookup yields CDR1 GTSNPN and CDR2 SVGIG (reference sequence). The DNA for the CDR3 is TGTGCCTGGAAACTTGGTGGGGGAAACACTGAAGCTTTCTTT. Translating it yields CAWKLGGGNTEAFF.

The V gene is TRBV4-3, the J gene TRBJ2-1; 7 bases agree with TRBD2. CDR1 is LGHNA, CDR2 YSLEER, per germline. J gave up 8 bases and V 0 bases, and 4 bases lay outside the gene matches. This CDR3 has 14 residues. The CDR3 DNA follows: TGCGCCAGCAGCCAAGAAGGACTAGACCATGAGCAGTTCTTC. This codes for CASSQEGLDHEQFF.

This clone showed up just a few times. The chain is built from TRBV5-4 and TRBJ1-2; no clear D gene. The CDR3 contains 11 residues. Germline CDR1 reads SGHNT; CDR2 reads YYREEE (reference sequence). V was shortened by 4 bases and J by 8 bases, with 9 bases between the two germline ends. CDR3 sequence (DNA): TGTGCCAGCAGCGCCGACGGCGGCTACACCTTC. It yields the protein CASSADGGYTF.

A few counts support this clone. This chain links TRBV29-1 with TRBJ2-1, with 9 bases lining up with TRBD2. The CDR3 extends over 12 amino acids. V lost 8 bases and J lost 6; bases outside the gene matches: 5. Germline CDR1 and CDR2: SQVTM and ANQGSEA. The CDR3 here is CSLAGAGNEQFF. The CDR3 DNA is TGCAGCTTAGCGGGGGCGGGCAATGAGCAGTTCTTC.

The chain joins TRBV7-6 to TRBJ2-5, with D possibly being TRBD2 (6 bases). V dropped 5 bases and J dropped 6 bases, with 16 bases sitting between them. The germline gives CDR1 SGHVS, CDR2 FNYEAQ. The CDR3 loop spans 14 amino acids. This CDR3 is CASSPTVGGQTQYF. Written as DNA, the CDR3 is TGTGCCAGCAGCCCAACCGTGGGAGGACAGACCCAGTACTTC.

This clone showed up just a few times. J is TRBJ2-7 and V is TRBV2, with D possibly being TRBD1 (5 bases). V was trimmed by 4 bases and J by 5 bases, leaving 9 bases between them. This CDR3 is 12 amino acids long. CDR1 is SNHLY, CDR2 FYNNEI, per germline. The CDR3 nucleotides read TGTGCCAGCAGTGGACAGTTCAACGAGCAGTACTTC. This sequence encodes CASSGQFNEQYF.

This clone was seen a handful of times. The chain couples TRBV29-1 to TRBJ2-1; D unclear. Germline assignment: CDR1 SQVTM and CDR2 ANQGSEA. V was clipped by 5 bases and J by 5 bases, with 4 bases between them. There are 10 residues in the CDR3. The CDR3 is CSVINNEQFF. As DNA, the CDR3 is TGCAGCGTTATAAACAATGAGCAGTTCTTC.